The rows below give T cell receptor beta chains drawn from one sample of a study of response to subunit inactivated influenza vaccine. TCRdb fed the RT-PCR reads into MiXCR, producing one record per CDR3 protein. Among 700,000 to 900,000 distinct CDR3 sequences listed, roughly 20% were seen once. The sample was PBMCs from blood, taken roughly 5 days after vaccination. These receptor sequences come from a man aged 45-60 years who received an inactivated influenza vaccine. Both conserved end residues are part of each CDR3. The D gene is left open where the match is weak. Expanded clones are given a class, and other clones once, few, many or no size at all.

clone_size j_call v_call d_call cdr3_aa cdr3_nt
- TRBJ1-5 TRBV18 - CASSPNSGNQPQHF TGTGCCAGCTCACCGAACTCAGGGAACCAGCCCCAGCATTTT
few TRBJ2-3 TRBV6-1 TRBD1 CASRHPGGSNADTQYF TGTGCCAGCAGACATCCAGGGGGCAGTAACGCAGATACGCAGTATTTT
few TRBJ2-2 TRBV5-1 - CASSLVSEGGELFF TGCGCCAGCAGCTTGGTTTCGGAAGGCGGGGAGCTGTTTTTT
- TRBJ2-3 TRBV28 TRBD2 CASSIRTSATDTQYF TGTGCCAGCAGTATCAGGACTAGCGCCACAGATACGCAGTATTTT
- TRBJ2-2 TRBV7-2 - CASSFSPGSTGELFF TGTGCCAGCAGCTTTTCCCCAGGGAGCACCGGGGAGCTGTTTTTT
- TRBJ2-1 TRBV11-2 - CASSLPHSGRSYNEQFF TGTGCCAGCAGCTTGCCCCATAGCGGCCGCTCCTACAATGAGCAGTTCTTC
few TRBJ2-1 TRBV7-3 - CASSFRQGGPEQFF TGTGCCAGCAGCTTTCGACAGGGAGGACCTGAGCAGTTCTTC
few TRBJ2-3 TRBV29-1 - CSGAPTSATDTQYF TGCAGCGGTGCTCCGACTAGTGCCACAGATACGCAGTATTTT
- TRBJ2-3 TRBV4-2 - CASSRLITGGYTDTQYF TGTGCCAGCAGCCGATTAATTACGGGGGGCTACACAGATACGCAGTATTTT
- TRBJ2-3 TRBV4-3 TRBD2 CASSQDEAGETDTQYF TGCGCCAGCAGCCAAGATGAGGCGGGAGAGACAGATACGCAGTATTTT
few TRBJ2-6 TRBV15 - CATSSPFRRNGANVLTF TGTGCCACCAGCAGCCCTTTTAGGAGAAATGGGGCCAACGTCCTGACTTTC
few TRBJ2-2 TRBV24-1 - CATSAENTGELFF TGTGCCACCAGTGCCGAGAACACCGGGGAGCTGTTTTTT
few TRBJ2-7 TRBV5-1 - CASALAGASEQYF TGCGCCAGCGCTCTGGCCGGGGCTAGCGAGCAGTACTTC
few TRBJ1-5 TRBV20-1 - CSAPQGGYSNQPQHF TGCAGTGCTCCGCAAGGAGGTTATAGCAATCAGCCCCAGCATTTT
few TRBJ2-7 TRBV24-1 - CATSDNRVSYEQYF TGTGCCACCAGTGACAACAGGGTGAGCTACGAGCAGTACTTC
few TRBJ2-2 TRBV21-1 - CASSNGLAGGPNTGELFF TGTGCCAGCAGCAATGGACTAGCGGGGGGTCCAAACACCGGGGAGCTGTTTTTT
few TRBJ2-2 TRBV20-1 - CSARVIPGELFF TGCAGTGCTAGAGTGATTCCCGGGGAGCTGTTTTTT
- TRBJ2-7 TRBV7-9 TRBD1 CASSAGTDLWEQYF TGTGCCAGCAGCGCCGGGACAGATCTTTGGGAGCAGTACTTC
few TRBJ1-6 TRBV4-3 TRBD1 CASSQITGGAGNSPLHF TGCGCCAGCAGCCAAATTACAGGGGGCGCTGGGAATTCACCCCTCCACTTT
few TRBJ2-7 TRBV27 TRBD2 CASSFAGGKFYEQYF TGTGCCAGCAGCTTCGCGGGGGGAAAGTTTTACGAGCAGTACTTC
- TRBJ2-3 TRBV5-1 TRBD2 CASSPGTSRTDTQYF TGCGCCAGCAGCCCCGGGACTAGCAGAACAGATACGCAGTATTTT
- TRBJ2-1 TRBV7-9 TRBD2 CASRSGLAGVYEQFF TGTGCCAGCAGATCGGGACTAGCGGGAGTCTATGAGCAGTTCTTC
- TRBJ1-1 TRBV15 - CATSRDKKGGTEAFF TGTGCCACCAGCAGAGATAAAAAGGGAGGAACTGAAGCTTTCTTT
few TRBJ2-7 TRBV5-1 TRBD2 CASRALRGGAYEQYF TGCGCCAGCAGGGCCCTTCGCGGGGGAGCCTACGAGCAGTACTTC
few TRBJ1-4 TRBV7-8 - CASSSRGTANPTNEKLFF TGTGCCAGCAGCTCACGAGGGACGGCTAATCCAACTAATGAAAAACTGTTTTTT
- TRBJ2-3 TRBV12-3/TRBV12-4 - CASSLSPAGRTTDTQYF TGTGCCAGCAGTTTGTCCCCCGCGGGAAGAACGACGGATACGCAGTATTTT
few TRBJ2-7 TRBV12-3/TRBV12-4 - CASSLRAYEQYF TGTGCCAGCAGTTTGAGGGCCTACGAGCAGTACTTC
- TRBJ2-1 TRBV6-2/TRBV6-3 - CASSPGYTEQFF TGTGCCAGCAGTCCTGGCTACACTGAGCAGTTCTTC
few TRBJ2-7 TRBV7-2 - CASSLRDKSYEQYF TGTGCCAGCAGCTTACGGGACAAATCATACGAGCAGTACTTC
many TRBJ1-1 TRBV4-1 - CASSQDQAILGRNTEAFF TGCGCCAGCAGCCAAGATCAGGCCATTTTGGGCAGGAACACTGAAGCTTTCTTT
few TRBJ1-1 TRBV12-3/TRBV12-4 - CASSTQVNTEAFF TGTGCCAGCAGTACACAGGTTAACACTGAAGCTTTCTTT
- TRBJ2-1 TRBV6-1 - CASSIDGGSYNEQFF TGTGCCAGCAGCATCGACGGGGGCTCCTACAATGAGCAGTTCTTC
- TRBJ2-3 TRBV7-3 - CASSSLGKDTQYF TGTGCCAGCAGCTCCCTCGGGAAGGATACGCAGTATTTT
many TRBJ2-1 TRBV6-5 - CASSRQDAGQFF TGTGCCAGCAGTCGGCAGGATGCCGGGCAGTTCTTC
few TRBJ2-1 TRBV24-1 - CATQSQGVEFF TGTGCCACCCAGTCTCAGGGTGTGGAGTTCTTC
few TRBJ2-7 TRBV20-1 - CSARDLSLGQGEIYEQYF TGCAGTGCTAGAGATTTAAGTTTAGGGCAGGGCGAGATCTACGAGCAGTACTTC
- TRBJ2-5 TRBV6-1 TRBD1 CASSGSGTGRETQYF TGTGCCAGCAGTGGATCCGGGACAGGTCGGGAGACCCAGTACTTC
once TRBJ2-1 TRBV6-5 - CAVHRRVDEQFF TGTGCCGTCCACCGCAGGGTCGATGAGCAGTTCTTC
- TRBJ2-1 TRBV6-5 - CASSYSLEYNEQFF TGTGCCAGCAGTTACTCCCTGGAATACAATGAGCAGTTCTTC
few TRBJ2-6 TRBV4-1 TRBD1 CASSQWTGARGANVLTF TGCGCCAGCAGCCAATGGACAGGGGCGAGGGGGGCCAACGTCCTGACTTTC
- TRBJ1-3 TRBV5-1 TRBD1 CASSGRQGPGNTIYF TGCGCCAGCAGCGGTAGACAGGGACCTGGAAACACCATATATTTT
- TRBJ2-7 TRBV12-3/TRBV12-4 - CVSSQDRLYYEQYF TGTGTCAGCAGTCAAGACAGGTTGTACTACGAGCAGTACTTC
- TRBJ1-1 TRBV7-9 TRBD1 CASSRRDRGNTEAFF TGTGCCAGCAGCAGAAGGGACAGGGGAAACACTGAAGCTTTCTTT
- TRBJ2-3 TRBV12-3/TRBV12-4 TRBD1 CASSSTGSGTDTQYF TGTGCCAGCAGTTCGACAGGGTCGGGCACAGATACGCAGTATTTT
- TRBJ2-5 TRBV7-9 TRBD2 CASSTSGSRETQYF TGTGCCAGCAGCACTAGCGGGAGTAGGGAGACCCAGTACTTC
once TRBJ1-4 TRBV6-1 - CASRLGATNEKLFF TGTGCCAGCAGGCTGGGGGCAACTAATGAAAAACTGTTTTTT
- TRBJ2-7 TRBV28 - CASTRGPLISYEQYF TGTGCCAGCACCAGGGGTCCCCTCATTTCCTACGAGCAGTACTTC
few TRBJ1-2 TRBV10-3 TRBD1 CAISKGTGWDYGYTF TGTGCCATCAGTAAGGGGACAGGATGGGACTATGGCTACACCTTC
few TRBJ1-3 TRBV7-2 - CASSLRGVSSGNTIYF TGTGCCAGCAGCTTACGGGGGGTTAGCTCTGGAAACACCATATATTTT
few TRBJ1-6 TRBV12-3/TRBV12-4 TRBD1 CASRLDRVGSPLHF TGTGCCAGCAGATTGGACAGGGTGGGTTCACCCCTCCACTTT
few TRBJ1-1 TRBV6-2/TRBV6-3 - CASSYSDWGPVYTEAFF TGTGCCAGCAGTTACTCGGACTGGGGACCAGTTTACACTGAAGCTTTCTTT
few TRBJ2-7 TRBV12-3/TRBV12-4 TRBD2 CASSLAGGAAEQYF TGTGCCAGCAGTTTAGCCGGGGGGGCCGCCGAGCAGTACTTC
few TRBJ1-5 TRBV7-2 - CASSLDGNLGAQPQHF TGTGCCAGCAGCTTAGACGGAAACTTAGGGGCTCAGCCCCAGCATTTT
few TRBJ2-1 TRBV6-1 - CASSESQGAHSYYNEQFF TGTGCCAGCAGTGAATCCCAAGGGGCCCACAGTTACTACAATGAGCAGTTCTTC
- TRBJ2-2 TRBV21-1 - CASISYGGERAGELFF TGTGCCAGCATATCATACGGAGGAGAAAGGGCCGGGGAGCTGTTTTTT